Presented here are 3 T cell receptor beta chains from one specimen sequenced in a study of T cells after yellow fever vaccination. A single record per CDR3 protein comes from TCRdb applying MiXCR to the 5' RACE reads. The repertoire consists of around 260,000 distinct CDR3 sequences, with approximately 5.2% occurring once and the leading ten covering under 3.5%. This specimen consisted of CD4+ T cells sorted from PBMCs, obtained on the day of the yellow fever booster vaccination. These receptors were taken from a man younger than 35 who received the YFV17D yellow fever vaccine.

In its sample, this clonotype was seen many times. The chain links TRBV12-3 or TRBV12-4 to TRBJ2-1; D remains ambiguous. The CDR3 runs to 13 residues. V lost 8 bases and J lost 0, with 8 bases in between. This CDR3 reads CASGMGSYNEQFF. DNA for the CDR3: TGTGCCAGCGGGATGGGCTCCTACAATGAGCAGTTCTTC.

V usage is TRBV20-1 and J usage is TRBJ2-5, with a weak D call TRBD2 (5 bases). The CDR3 is 12 amino acids. With 3 bases removed from V and 10 bases from J, the gap between germline ends came to 15 bases. CDR1 is DFQATT and CDR2 is SNEGSKA in the germline V gene (reference sequence). CDR3 nucleotide sequence: TGCAGTGCTAGGGCCCTTGCGGGCGGCCAGTACTTC. The encoded protein is CSARALAGGQYF.

This clonotype was seen at least ten times. V is TRBV28 and J is TRBJ2-1, with D unresolved. Germline CDR1 and CDR2: MDHEN and SYDVKM. CDR3 length equals 13 residues. V was clipped by 8 bases and J by 4 bases, with 12 bases between them. The CDR3 reads CASGISGYNEQFF. The DNA for the CDR3 is TGTGCCAGCGGAATTTCAGGATACAATGAGCAGTTCTTC.